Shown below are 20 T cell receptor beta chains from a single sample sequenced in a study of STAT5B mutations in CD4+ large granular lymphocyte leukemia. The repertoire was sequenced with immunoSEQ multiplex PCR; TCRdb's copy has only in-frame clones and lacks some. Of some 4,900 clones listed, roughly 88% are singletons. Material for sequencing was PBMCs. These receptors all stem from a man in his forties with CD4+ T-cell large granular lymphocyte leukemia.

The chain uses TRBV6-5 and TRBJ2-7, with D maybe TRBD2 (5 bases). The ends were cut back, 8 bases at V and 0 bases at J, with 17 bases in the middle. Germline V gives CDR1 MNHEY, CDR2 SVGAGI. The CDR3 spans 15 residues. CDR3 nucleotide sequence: TGTGCCAGCCGGAGCGGTGGAGCTGACTCCTACGAGCAGTACTTC. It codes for CASRSGGADSYEQYF.

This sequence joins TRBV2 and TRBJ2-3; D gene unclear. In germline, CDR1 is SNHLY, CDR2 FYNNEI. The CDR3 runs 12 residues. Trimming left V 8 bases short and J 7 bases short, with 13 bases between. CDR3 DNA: TGTGCCAGCGGGGTATCGGTGTATACGCAGTATTTT. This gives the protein CASGVSVYTQYF.

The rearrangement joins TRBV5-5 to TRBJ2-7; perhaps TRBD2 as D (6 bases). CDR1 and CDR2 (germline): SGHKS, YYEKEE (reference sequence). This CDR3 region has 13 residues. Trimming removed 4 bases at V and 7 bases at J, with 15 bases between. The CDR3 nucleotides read TGTGCCAGCAGCCTACTAGCAGCGGGTGAGCAGTACTTC. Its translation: CASSLLAAGEQYF.

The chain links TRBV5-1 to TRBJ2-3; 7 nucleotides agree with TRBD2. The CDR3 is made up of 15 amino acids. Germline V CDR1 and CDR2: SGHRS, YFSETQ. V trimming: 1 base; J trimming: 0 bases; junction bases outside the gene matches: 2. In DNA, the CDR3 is TGCGCCAGCAGCTTGAGCGGGACGAGCACAGATACGCAGTATTTT. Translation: CASSLSGTSTDTQYF.

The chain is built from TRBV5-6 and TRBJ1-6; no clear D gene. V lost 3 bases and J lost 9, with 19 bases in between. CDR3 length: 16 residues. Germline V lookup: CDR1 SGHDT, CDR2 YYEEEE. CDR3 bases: TGTGCCAGCAGCTATCAGACGGGGAATACGGGTTCACCCCTCCACTTT. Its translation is CASSYQTGNTGSPLHF.

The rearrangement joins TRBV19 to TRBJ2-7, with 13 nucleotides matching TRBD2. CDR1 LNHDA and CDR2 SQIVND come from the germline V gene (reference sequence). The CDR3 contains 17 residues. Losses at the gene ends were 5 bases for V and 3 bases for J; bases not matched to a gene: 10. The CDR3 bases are TGTGCCAGTAGTCCGGGGAGGACTAGCGGGAGAAGCTACGAGCAGTACTTC. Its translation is CASSPGRTSGRSYEQYF.

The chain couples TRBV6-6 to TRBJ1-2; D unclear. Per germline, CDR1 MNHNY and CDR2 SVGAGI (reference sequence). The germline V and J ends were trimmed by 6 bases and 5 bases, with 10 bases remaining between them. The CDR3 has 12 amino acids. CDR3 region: CASSRRDYGYTF. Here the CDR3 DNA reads TGTGCCAGCAGCCGTAGGGATTATGGCTACACCTTC.

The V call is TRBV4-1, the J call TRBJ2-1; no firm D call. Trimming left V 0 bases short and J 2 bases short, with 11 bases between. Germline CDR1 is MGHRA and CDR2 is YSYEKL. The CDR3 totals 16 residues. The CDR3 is CASSQDPLVTYNEQFF. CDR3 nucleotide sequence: TGCGCCAGCAGCCAAGATCCTTTAGTTACCTACAATGAGCAGTTCTTC.

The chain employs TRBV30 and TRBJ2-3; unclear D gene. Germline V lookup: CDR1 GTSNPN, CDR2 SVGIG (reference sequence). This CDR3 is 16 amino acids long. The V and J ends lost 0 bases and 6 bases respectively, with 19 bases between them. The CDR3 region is CAWSVRSRMLTDTQYF. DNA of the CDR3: TGTGCCTGGAGTGTACGATCCAGGATGTTGACCGATACGCAGTATTTT.

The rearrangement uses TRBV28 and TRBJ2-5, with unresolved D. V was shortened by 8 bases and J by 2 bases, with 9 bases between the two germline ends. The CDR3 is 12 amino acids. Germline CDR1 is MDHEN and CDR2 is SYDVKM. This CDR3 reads CASHGSQETQYF. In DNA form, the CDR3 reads TGTGCCAGCCACGGGTCTCAAGAGACCCAGTACTTC.

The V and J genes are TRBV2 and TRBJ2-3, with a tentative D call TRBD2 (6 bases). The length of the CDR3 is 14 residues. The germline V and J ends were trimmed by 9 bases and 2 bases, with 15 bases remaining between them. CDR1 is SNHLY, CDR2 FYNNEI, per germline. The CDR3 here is CASQARGDTDTQYF. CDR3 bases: TGTGCCAGTCAGGCGCGGGGTGACACAGATACGCAGTATTTT.

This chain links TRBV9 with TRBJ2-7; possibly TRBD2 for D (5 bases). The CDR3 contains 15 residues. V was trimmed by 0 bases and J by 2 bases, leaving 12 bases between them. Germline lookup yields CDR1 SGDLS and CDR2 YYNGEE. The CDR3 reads CASSVEPGIAYEQYF. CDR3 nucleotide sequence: TGTGCCAGCAGCGTAGAACCCGGGATAGCCTACGAGCAGTACTTC.

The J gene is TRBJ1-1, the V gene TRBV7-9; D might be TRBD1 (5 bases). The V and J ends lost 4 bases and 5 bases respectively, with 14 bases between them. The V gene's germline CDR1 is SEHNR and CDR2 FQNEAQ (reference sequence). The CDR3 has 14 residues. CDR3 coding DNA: TGTGCCAGCAGCTACGCGAGGGGCTGGACTGAAGCTTTCTTT. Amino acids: CASSYARGWTEAFF.

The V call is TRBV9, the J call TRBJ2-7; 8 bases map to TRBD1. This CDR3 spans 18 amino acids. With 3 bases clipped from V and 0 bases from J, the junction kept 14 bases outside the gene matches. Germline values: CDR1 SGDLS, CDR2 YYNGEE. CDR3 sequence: CASSAIPQGASSSYEQYF. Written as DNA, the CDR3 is TGTGCCAGCAGCGCCATCCCCCAGGGGGCTTCGAGCTCCTACGAGCAGTACTTC.

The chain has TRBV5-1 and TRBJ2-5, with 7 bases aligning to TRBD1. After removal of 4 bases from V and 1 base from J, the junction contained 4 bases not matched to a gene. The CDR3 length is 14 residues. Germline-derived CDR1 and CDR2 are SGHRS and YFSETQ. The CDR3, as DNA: TGCGCCAGCAGCGAGGGGACAGCCCAAGAGACCCAGTACTTC. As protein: CASSEGTAQETQYF.

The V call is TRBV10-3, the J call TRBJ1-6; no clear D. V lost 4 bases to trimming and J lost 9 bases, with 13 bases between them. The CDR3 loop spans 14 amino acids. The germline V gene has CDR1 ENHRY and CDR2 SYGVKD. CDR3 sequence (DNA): TGTGCCATCAGTGTCTTAGAGGGTACTTCACCCCTCCACTTT. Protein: CAISVLEGTSPLHF.

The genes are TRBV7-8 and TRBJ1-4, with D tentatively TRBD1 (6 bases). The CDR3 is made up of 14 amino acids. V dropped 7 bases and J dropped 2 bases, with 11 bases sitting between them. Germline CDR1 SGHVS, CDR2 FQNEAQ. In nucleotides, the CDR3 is TGTGCCAGCAACCAGGGGTTTACTAATGAAAAACTGTTTTTT. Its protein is CASNQGFTNEKLFF.

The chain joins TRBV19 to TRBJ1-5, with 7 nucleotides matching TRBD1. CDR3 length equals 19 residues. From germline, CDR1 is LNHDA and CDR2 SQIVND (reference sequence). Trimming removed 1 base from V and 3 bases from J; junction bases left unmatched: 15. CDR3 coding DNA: TGTGCCAGTAGTATAGGTCGGGGGAAGGGGGCCACTTTCAATCAGCCCCAGCATTTT. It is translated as CASSIGRGKGATFNQPQHF.

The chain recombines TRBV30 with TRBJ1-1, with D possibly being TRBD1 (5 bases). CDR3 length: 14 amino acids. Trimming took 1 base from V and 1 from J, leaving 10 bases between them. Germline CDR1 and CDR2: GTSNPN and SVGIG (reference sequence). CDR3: CAWSGGATNTEAFF. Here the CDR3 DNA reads TGTGCCTGGAGTGGTGGGGCCACGAACACTGAAGCTTTCTTT.

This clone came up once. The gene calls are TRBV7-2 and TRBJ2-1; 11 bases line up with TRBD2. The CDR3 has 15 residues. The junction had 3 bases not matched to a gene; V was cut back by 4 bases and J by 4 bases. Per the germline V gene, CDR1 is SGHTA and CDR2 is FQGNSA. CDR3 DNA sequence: TGTGCCAGCAGCTATCTAGCGGGGGGTTACAATGAGCAGTTCTTC. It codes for CASSYLAGGYNEQFF.